The 32 T cell receptor beta chains in this list originate from one sample, sequenced in a study of cytomegalovirus exposure and HLA in healthy donors. Primers included in the PCR were 60 Vbeta and 13 Jbeta primers. Sequencing used immunoSEQ multiplex PCR; TCRdb keeps in-frame clones, though not all of them. This table has 95,000 to 110,000 clones, roughly 82% appearing once. The sequencing input was PBMCs. All receptors come from a man younger than 45 in good health and CMV-seropositive.

In this sample, this clone turned up once. The chain links TRBV11-3 to TRBJ1-1, with 8 bases that match TRBD1. V lost 1 base to trimming and J lost 9 bases; unmatched junction nucleotides: 4. Germline CDR1 and CDR2: SGHNT and YENEEA. This CDR3 is built from 13 residues. CDR3 in DNA: TGTGCCAGCAGCTTAGGTCGACAGGGGCAAGCTTTCTTT. This gives the protein CASSLGRQGQAFF.

V usage is TRBV6-6 and J usage is TRBJ1-5, with 7 bases that match TRBD1. The CDR3 is 15 residues long. In germline, CDR1 is MNHNY, CDR2 SVGAGI (reference sequence). V shed 8 bases and J 6 bases; nucleotides not matched to a gene: 13. CDR3 sequence: CASQPRTGYGQPQHF. As DNA, the CDR3 is TGTGCCAGCCAGCCCAGGACAGGCTACGGTCAGCCCCAGCATTTT.

This chain uses TRBV13 with TRBJ2-1, with D perhaps TRBD2 (6 bases). CDR3 length equals 16 residues. From germline, CDR1 is PRHDT and CDR2 FYEKMQ (reference sequence). V was clipped by 1 base and J by 5 bases, with 15 bases between them. In DNA form, the CDR3 reads TGTGCCAGCAGCTTAGCGGCACTAGCTGACCACAATGAGCAGTTCTTC. Translating it yields CASSLAALADHNEQFF.

Of note for this clone: A read error may produce the germline difference seen at one junction end. The chain employs TRBV6-5 and TRBJ1-1; D is perhaps TRBD1 (5 bases). The CDR3 runs to 13 residues. Germline CDR1 MNHEY, CDR2 SVGAGI. DNA of the CDR3: TGTGCCAGCGTGGCAGGGCCGAACGCTGAAGCTTTCTTT. This gives the protein CASVAGPNAEAFF.

The chain is built from TRBV25-1 and TRBJ1-2; weak D call: TRBD1 (5 bases). The CDR3 is 13 residues long. Trimming stripped 3 bases from V and 7 bases from J, with 12 bases between. Germline CDR1 and CDR2: MGHDK and SYGVNS. CDR3 DNA: TGTGCCAGCAGTGATGCCAGGGATATTGGCTACACCTTC. Translating gives CASSDARDIGYTF.

Only a few counts were recorded for this clone. The chain joins TRBV19 to TRBJ2-6; TRBD1 agrees at 11 bases. V lost 6 bases and J lost 0; bases outside the gene matches: 4. Germline V CDR1 and CDR2: LNHDA, SQIVND (reference sequence). The CDR3 totals 17 residues. CDR3 loop: CASRWGQGGSGANVLTF. The CDR3, as DNA: TGTGCCAGTAGGTGGGGACAGGGGGGCTCTGGGGCCAACGTCCTGACTTTC. The complete variable domain, with remaining parts taken from reference TRBV19 and TRBJ2-6, reads DGGITQSPKYLFRKEGQNVTLSCEQNLNHDAMYWYRQDPGQGLRLIYYSQIVNDFQKGDIAEGYSVSREKKESFPLTVTSAQKNPTAFYLCASRWGQGGSGANVLTFGAGSRLTVL.

This rearrangement joins TRBV6-5 to TRBJ2-3; tentative D call: TRBD2 (5 bases). Germline V gene lookup returns CDR1 MNHEY and CDR2 SVGAGI. The CDR3 sequence is 15 residues long. V was clipped by 0 bases and J by 9 bases, with 16 bases between them. The CDR3 sequence is CASSYSPRGRATQYF. DNA of the CDR3: TGTGCCAGCAGTTACTCCCCCCGGGGTCGTGCGACGCAGTATTTT.

This sequence joins TRBV7-2 and TRBJ1-5, with a tentative D call TRBD1 (6 bases). V lost 3 bases and J lost 5, with 17 bases in between. The CDR3 consists of 16 residues. CDR1 and CDR2 (germline): SGHTA, FQGNSA. CDR3 in DNA: TGTGCCAGCAGCTTGGGACATAGCCGGGGGGATCAGCCCCAGCATTTT. This gives the protein CASSLGHSRGDQPQHF.

The chain employs TRBV6-1 and TRBJ1-2, with D uncertain. The germline V gene encodes CDR1 MNHNS and CDR2 SASEGT. This CDR3 is 13 amino acids long. Trimming shortened V by 2 bases and J by 4 bases, and 8 bases separated the two germline ends. The CDR3 nucleotides read TGTGCCAGCAGTGAACAGCGGGGCTATGGCTACACCTTC. It yields the protein CASSEQRGYGYTF.

The rearrangement uses TRBV6-6 and TRBJ1-1; a possible D gene is TRBD1 (6 bases). Germline V gene data show CDR1 as MNHNY and CDR2 as SVGAGI (reference sequence). V was shortened by 4 bases and J by 5 bases, with 20 bases between the two germline ends. The CDR3 extends over 16 amino acids. The chain's CDR3 is CASSSPVGGGGTEAFF. In DNA, the CDR3 is TGTGCCAGCAGTTCCCCTGTAGGGGGGGGCGGTACTGAAGCTTTCTTT.

The V call is TRBV9, the J call TRBJ2-3; 9 bases map to TRBD2. Germline trimming cut 6 bases from V and 7 bases from J; bases unmatched to any gene: 12. This CDR3 is 15 amino acids long. The germline V gene has CDR1 SGDLS and CDR2 YYNGEE. CDR3 nucleotide sequence: TGTGCCAGCACCGGCGGGGGGGCCATCGGGAATACGCAGTATTTT. This sequence encodes CASTGGGAIGNTQYF.

This sequence joins TRBV6-4 and TRBJ2-3; D is undetermined. The CDR3 has 13 residues. The V end lost 3 bases, the J end lost 0 bases, and 4 bases lay between the germline ends. Germline values: CDR1 MRHNA, CDR2 SNTAGT. This chain's CDR3 is CASSESSTDTQYF. The CDR3 region has the DNA TGTGCCAGCAGTGAGTCTAGCACAGATACGCAGTATTTT.

This chain links TRBV6-1 with TRBJ1-6; possible D gene TRBD1, 6 bases. Germline-derived CDR1 and CDR2 are MNHNS and SASEGT. V was trimmed by 8 bases and J by 10 bases, leaving 15 bases between them. The CDR3 has 13 amino acids. CDR3 region: CASGGSILSPLHF. The CDR3 coding sequence is TGTGCCAGCGGGGGCAGTATTCTATCACCCCTCCACTTT.

The rearrangement links TRBV30 to TRBJ2-2; TRBD2 matches 11 bases. Trimming removed 0 bases from V and 3 bases from J; junction bases left unmatched: 0. The CDR3 is 15 residues long. Germline values: CDR1 GTSNPN, CDR2 SVGIG (reference sequence). DNA for the CDR3: TGTGCCTGGAGTGTACTAGCGGGGGACACCGGGGAGCTGTTTTTT. Translated, it gives CAWSVLAGDTGELFF.

The chain employs TRBV30 and TRBJ1-1; D uncertain. The CDR3 contains 14 residues. The germline CDR1 and CDR2 sequences are GTSNPN and SVGIG (reference sequence). Between the trimmed V and J ends, which lost 4 bases and 2 bases, there was a span of 14 bases. The CDR3 reads CAWKVSGSNTEAFF. CDR3 nucleotide sequence: TGTGCCTGGAAAGTATCCGGGTCCAACACTGAAGCTTTCTTT.

This clone was seen a handful of times. This chain connects TRBV15 to TRBJ1-5, with unresolved D. Germline V lookup: CDR1 LNHNV, CDR2 YYDKDF (reference sequence). V was cut by 0 bases and J by 1 base, with 7 bases left in between. The CDR3 consists of 15 residues. In DNA form, the CDR3 reads TGTGCCACCAGCAGAGAGGCGGGCAGCAATCAGCCCCAGCATTTT. Translated: CATSREAGSNQPQHF. Based on the CDR3 plus reference TRBV15 and TRBJ1-5, the full variable domain is DAMVIQNPRYQVTQFGKPVTLSCSQTLNHNVMYWYQQKSSQAPKLLFHYYDKDFNNEADTPDNFQSRRPNTSFCFLDIRSPGLGDTAMYLCATSREAGSNQPQHFGDGTRLSIL.

The chain joins TRBV14 to TRBJ1-6; D ambiguous. V lost 1 base to trimming and J lost 10 bases, with 11 bases between them. The length of the CDR3 is 14 residues. CDR1 and CDR2 (germline): SGHDN, FVKESK. In nucleotides, the CDR3 is TGTGCCAGCAGCCAAGGGGGAGGACGGTCACCCCTCCACTTT. The encoded protein is CASSQGGGRSPLHF.

J is TRBJ2-7 and V is TRBV6-1; 7 bases line up with TRBD1. Trimming removed 5 bases from V and 2 bases from J; junction bases left unmatched: 3. CDR1 and CDR2 from the germline V gene are MNHNS and SASEGT. CDR3 length: 13 residues. The CDR3 region is CASSNTGAYEQYF. In nucleotides, the CDR3 is TGTGCCAGCAGTAATACAGGGGCCTACGAGCAGTACTTC.

This clone was seen only once. The chain is built from TRBV19 and TRBJ2-3; tentatively, D is TRBD2 (6 bases). The CDR3 is 15 amino acids. Trimming took 8 bases from V and 1 from J, leaving 16 bases between them. Germline V gives CDR1 LNHDA, CDR2 SQIVND (reference sequence). The CDR3 DNA reads as TGTGCCAGTGGAACTCGGGGGTTAGGCACAGATACGCAGTATTTT. Its translation is CASGTRGLGTDTQYF.

This clone has just a few counts. The genes are TRBV7-9 and TRBJ2-6; TRBD2 aligns across 11 bases. The CDR3 is 18 residues long. The V gene's germline CDR1 is SEHNR and CDR2 FQNEAQ (reference sequence). The junction had 5 bases not matched to a gene; V was cut back by 4 bases and J by 0 bases. The CDR3 DNA sequence: TGTGCCAGCAGCTCAGTAGCGGGGGGGCCCTCTGGGGCCAACGTCCTGACTTTC. It yields the protein CASSSVAGGPSGANVLTF.

V and J are TRBV11-3 and TRBJ2-7; 7 bases map to TRBD1. Germline V CDR1 and CDR2: SGHNT, YENEEA. Trimming took 5 bases from V and 1 from J; bases not matched to a gene: 5. CDR3 length: 14 amino acids. The CDR3 region is CASSPRQGSYEQYF. CDR3 DNA sequence: TGTGCCAGCAGCCCTAGACAGGGTTCCTACGAGCAGTACTTC.

V is TRBV7-3 and J is TRBJ1-2, with 9 bases that match TRBD1. After removal of 5 bases from V and 2 bases from J, the junction contained 3 bases not matched to a gene. Germline CDR1 SGHTA, CDR2 FQGTGA. This CDR3 has 14 residues. This chain's CDR3 is CASSHGQGNYGYTF. CDR3 nucleotides: TGTGCCAGCAGCCATGGACAGGGGAACTATGGCTACACCTTC. Drawing the rest from reference TRBV7-3 and TRBJ1-2, the complete variable domain is GAGVSQTPSNKVTEKGKYVELRCDPISGHTALYWYRQSLGQGPEFLIYFQGTGAADDSGLPNDRFFAVRPEGSVSTLKIQRTERGDSAVYLCASSHGQGNYGYTFGSGTRLTVV.

This rearrangement joins TRBV29-1 to TRBJ1-2; D gene unclear. Trimming stripped 7 bases from V and 6 bases from J, with 15 bases between. Germline V gene data show CDR1 as SQVTM and CDR2 as ANQGSEA. This CDR3 contains 12 residues. Written as DNA, the CDR3 is TGCAGCGCCGACTGGCAGTTGAATGGCTACACCTTC. Amino acid sequence: CSADWQLNGYTF.

The V gene is TRBV9, the J gene TRBJ1-2, with TRBD1 identical over 9 bases. Trimming cost V 0 bases and J 6 bases; bases outside gene matches: 3. The CDR3 totals 14 residues. The V gene's germline CDR1 is SGDLS and CDR2 YYNGEE. The CDR3 DNA reads TGTGCCAGCAGCGTAGGGGACAGGGCGAATGGCTACACCTTC. Translating it yields CASSVGDRANGYTF.

The V gene is TRBV30, the J gene TRBJ2-3; D possibly corresponds to TRBD2 (6 bases). V lost 0 bases and J lost 5, with 12 bases in between. Germline-derived CDR1 and CDR2 are GTSNPN and SVGIG (reference sequence). This CDR3 has 14 residues. The CDR3 is CAWSVLLGGDTQYF. The CDR3 nucleotides read TGTGCCTGGAGTGTATTATTGGGAGGAGATACGCAGTATTTT.

J is TRBJ2-2 and V is TRBV5-6, with no clear D. This CDR3 comprises 13 residues. Germline lookup yields CDR1 SGHDT and CDR2 YYEEEE. V gave up 1 base and J gave up 8 bases, with 9 bases separating them. The CDR3 coding sequence is TGTGCCAGCAGCTTGTTTATAGCTGGGGAGCTGTTTTTT. Protein sequence: CASSLFIAGELFF.

The gene calls are TRBV7-9 and TRBJ1-5; D gene uncertain. Germline-derived CDR1 and CDR2 are SEHNR and FQNEAQ (reference sequence). The CDR3 consists of 13 residues. The ends were cut back, 5 bases at V and 0 bases at J, with 5 bases in the middle. This CDR3 is CASSGSSNQPQHF. The CDR3 DNA reads as TGTGCCAGCAGCGGCAGTAGCAATCAGCCCCAGCATTTT.

J is TRBJ1-4 and V is TRBV6-5; TRBD1 is a possible D gene (5 bases). Germline CDR1 is MNHEY and CDR2 is SVGAGI. The CDR3 covers 13 residues. V lost 0 bases and J lost 11, with 10 bases in between. In DNA form, the CDR3 reads TGTGCCAGCAGTTACTCATCGGGGGGGAAACTGTTTTTT. As protein: CASSYSSGGKLFF.

This rearrangement joins TRBV7-2 to TRBJ2-7; D not resolved. Trimming left V 2 bases short and J 5 bases short, with 10 bases between. CDR3 length equals 13 residues. Looked up from germline, CDR1 is SGHTA and CDR2 is FQGNSA. CDR3 DNA sequence: TGTGCCAGCAGCTTAAACAGCTTGAACGAGCAGTACTTC. It codes for CASSLNSLNEQYF.

The V gene is TRBV10-3, the J gene TRBJ2-3; TRBD2 matches 9 bases. Germline CDR1 ENHRY, CDR2 SYGVKD. The CDR3 sequence is 15 residues long. Trimming cost V 4 bases and J 0 bases; bases outside gene matches: 2. This CDR3 reads CAISGLAASTDTQYF. CDR3 bases: TGTGCCATCAGTGGACTAGCGGCTAGCACAGATACGCAGTATTTT.

V gene TRBV6-1 combines with J gene TRBJ2-7; the D gene is possibly TRBD2 (6 bases). Germline lookup yields CDR1 MNHNS and CDR2 SASEGT. The CDR3 totals 11 residues. Trimming took off 8 bases at V and 7 bases at J, with 12 bases between the two ends. CDR3 in amino acids: CASQRAGEQYF. CDR3 in DNA: TGTGCCAGCCAGCGGGCAGGTGAGCAGTACTTC.

The rearrangement links TRBV6-1 to TRBJ1-5; D might be TRBD1 (5 bases). This CDR3 spans 12 amino acids. With 6 bases removed from V and 5 bases from J, the gap between germline ends came to 8 bases. From germline, CDR1 is MNHNS and CDR2 SASEGT. Here the CDR3 reads CASSRVYQPQHF. CDR3 nucleotides: TGTGCCAGCAGCAGGGTATATCAGCCCCAGCATTTT.